This TCR beta chain was retrieved from a study of shared clonotypes between healthy human individuals. Study-level findings and limits: Generally, naive subsets (rather than memory subsets) showed larger estimated richness.

Comment on this clone: Its antigen is unidentified.

Sorted-subset replicate PCRs used about 200 ng DNA, some 30,000 T cell genomes. The data were produced by immunoSEQ multiplex PCR, yet TCRdb's version contains in-frame clones alone and is incomplete. Found here are millions of clones, around 90% of them singletons; the top ten hold over 0.12%. Trimming took 2 bases from V and 5 from J, leaving 10 bases between them. The CDR3 extends over 14 amino acids. Germline V gene sequence: CDR1 SGHTA, CDR2 FQGNSA. J is TRBJ1-5 and V is TRBV7-2, with D perhaps matching TRBD1 (5 bases). The material sequenced was naive CD4+ T cells sorted from blood. Subset: CD45RA+ positively selected. This sequence was found in a man in his late teens or twenties in good health. The CDR3: CASSLLGVDQPQHF. The CDR3 bases are TGTGCCAGCAGCTTACTGGGGGTGGATCAGCCCCAGCATTTT. Using reference TRBV7-2 and TRBJ1-5 for the parts outside the CDR3, the full variable domain is GAGVSQSPSNKVTEKGKDVELRCDPISGHTALYWYRQSLGQGLEFLIYFQGNSAPDKSGLPSDRFSAERTGGSVSTLTIQRTQQEDSAVYLCASSLLGVDQPQHFGDGTRLSIL.